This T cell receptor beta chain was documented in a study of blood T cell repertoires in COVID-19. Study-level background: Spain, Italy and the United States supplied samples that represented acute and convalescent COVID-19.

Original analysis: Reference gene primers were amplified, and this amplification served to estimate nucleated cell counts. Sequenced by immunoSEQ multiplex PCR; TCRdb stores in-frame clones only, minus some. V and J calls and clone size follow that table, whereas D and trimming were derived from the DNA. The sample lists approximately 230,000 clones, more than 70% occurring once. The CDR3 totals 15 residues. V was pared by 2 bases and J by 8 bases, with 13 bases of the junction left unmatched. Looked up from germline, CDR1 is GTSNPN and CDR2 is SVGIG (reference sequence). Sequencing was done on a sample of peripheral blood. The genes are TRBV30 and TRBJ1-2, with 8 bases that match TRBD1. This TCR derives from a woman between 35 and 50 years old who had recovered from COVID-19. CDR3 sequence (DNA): TGTGCCTGGAGTTCATTCCAGGGGGCAGCGGGGGGCTACACCTTC. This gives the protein CAWSSFQGAAGGYTF. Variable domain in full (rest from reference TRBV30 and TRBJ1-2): SQTIHQWPATLVQPVGSPLSLECTVEGTSNPNLYWYRQAAGRGLQLLFYSVGIGQISSEVPQNLSASRPQDRQFILSSKKLLLSDSGFYLCAWSSFQGAAGGYTFGSGTRLTVV.